This TCR beta chain came from a study of radiotherapy plus CTLA-4 blockade in lung cancer. Study summary: Objective responses were documented in roughly 20% of patients, with disease control in roughly 34%.

Those with chemo-refractory metastatic non-small-cell lung cancer were treated with focal radiation combined with CTLA-4 blockade using ipilimumab. In the case of this clone: The antigen remains undetermined.

The study, taken as a whole, reports: According to reports, early shifts in blood T cell clones, alongside interferon-beta, forecast response most accurately. Radiotherapy plus ipilimumab was followed by expansion in blood of tumor-derived TCR clones.

V lost 3 bases to trimming and J lost 3 bases, with 7 bases between them. The germline V gene has CDR1 SGHVS and CDR2 FNYEAQ. The CDR3 spans 13 residues. The table came from immunoSEQ multiplex PCR; TCRdb's copy has only in-frame clones and leaves some out. The table has roughly 120,000 clones, roughly 86% seen once. The sample here was peripheral blood, taken from a patient treated with radiotherapy plus ipilimumab. The J gene is TRBJ2-3, the V gene TRBV7-6; D unclear. The TCR sequence derives from a human donor with non-small cell lung cancer that progressed on radiotherapy plus ipilimumab. Some clones in this sample may be carry-over from other donors' samples. In DNA form, the CDR3 reads TGTGCCAGCAGCTTCTACCTGACAGATACGCAGTATTTT. This codes for CASSFYLTDTQYF.